The clone carrying this T cell receptor (beta chain) was observed many times. MiXCR re-clonotyped the PCR reads for TCRdb. The data contain tens of thousands of clones, around 32% of them singletons. This sample stems from a study of metastatic and nonmetastatic thyroid tumors. About the research overall: A comparison of repertoires was made across blood and tumor or nodule tissue from malignant and benign thyroid patients.

Thyroid surgery took place with no prior treatment in any patient. This sequence was found in a female donor with papillary thyroid cancer or a benign thyroid nodule (not recorded which). Some clones in this sample may be carry-over from other donors' samples. The sample consisted of blood.

The CDR3 DNA sequence: TGTGCCAGCAGTCCCCCCACAGATACGCAGTATTTT. This translates into CASSPPTDTQYF. The V call is TRBV6-2 or TRBV6-3, the J call TRBJ2-3; no clear D. This CDR3 spans 12 amino acids. Trimming left V 5 bases short and J 2 bases short, with 5 bases between. In germline, CDR1 is MNHEY, CDR2 SVGEGT.